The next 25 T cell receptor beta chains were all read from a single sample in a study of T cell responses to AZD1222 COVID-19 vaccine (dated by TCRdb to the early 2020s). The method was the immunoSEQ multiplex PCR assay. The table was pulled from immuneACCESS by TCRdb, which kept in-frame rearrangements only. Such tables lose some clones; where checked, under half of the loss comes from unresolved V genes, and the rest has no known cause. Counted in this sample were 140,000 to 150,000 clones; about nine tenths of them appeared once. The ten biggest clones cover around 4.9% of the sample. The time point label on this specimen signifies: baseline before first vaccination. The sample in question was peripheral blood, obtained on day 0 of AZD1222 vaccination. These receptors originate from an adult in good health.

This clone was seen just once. The CDR3 spells CASSIQGFGANVLTF. The CDR3 DNA sequence: TGTGCCAGCAGTATCCAGGGCTTTGGGGCCAACGTCCTGACTTTC. This chain links TRBV2 with TRBJ2-6, with a tentative D call TRBD1 (5 bases). The CDR3 is 15 residues long. Germline V gene sequence: CDR1 SNHLY, CDR2 FYNNEI. Trimming cost V 5 bases and J 3 bases, with 11 bases left between them.

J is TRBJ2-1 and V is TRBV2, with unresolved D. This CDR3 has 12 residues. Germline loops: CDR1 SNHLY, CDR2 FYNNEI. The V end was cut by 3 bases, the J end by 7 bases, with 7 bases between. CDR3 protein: CASSDPFNEQFF. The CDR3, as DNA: TGTGCCAGCAGTGACCCCTTTAATGAGCAGTTCTTC.

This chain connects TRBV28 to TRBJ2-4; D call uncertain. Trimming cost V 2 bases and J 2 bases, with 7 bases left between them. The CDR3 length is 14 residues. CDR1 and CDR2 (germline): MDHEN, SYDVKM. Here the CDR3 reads CASSLRRSKNIQYF. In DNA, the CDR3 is TGTGCCAGCAGTTTAAGGAGATCCAAAAACATTCAGTACTTC.

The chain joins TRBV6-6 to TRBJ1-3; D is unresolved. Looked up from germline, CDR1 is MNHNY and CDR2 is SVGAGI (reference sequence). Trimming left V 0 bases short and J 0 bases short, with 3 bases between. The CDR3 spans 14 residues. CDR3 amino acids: CASSYSSSGNTIYF. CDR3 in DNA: TGTGCCAGCAGTTACTCCAGCTCTGGAAACACCATATATTTT.

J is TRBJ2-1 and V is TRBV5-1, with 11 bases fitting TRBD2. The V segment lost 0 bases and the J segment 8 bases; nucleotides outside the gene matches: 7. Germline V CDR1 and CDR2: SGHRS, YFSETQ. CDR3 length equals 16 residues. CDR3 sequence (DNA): TGCGCCAGCAGCTTGGTGGCTAGCGGGAGGATCTATGAGCAGTTCTTC. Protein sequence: CASSLVASGRIYEQFF.

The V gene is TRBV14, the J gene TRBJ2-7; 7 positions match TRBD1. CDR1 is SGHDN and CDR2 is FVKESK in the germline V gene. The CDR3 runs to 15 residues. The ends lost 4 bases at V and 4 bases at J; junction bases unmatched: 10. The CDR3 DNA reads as TGTGCCAGCAGCCCAATAGGACGGGACAGATACGAGCAGTACTTC. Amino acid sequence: CASSPIGRDRYEQYF.

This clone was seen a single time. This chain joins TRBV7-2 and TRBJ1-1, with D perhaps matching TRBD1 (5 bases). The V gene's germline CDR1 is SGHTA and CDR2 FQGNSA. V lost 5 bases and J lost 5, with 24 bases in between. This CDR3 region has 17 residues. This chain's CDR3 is CASSPTLGVEGITEAFF. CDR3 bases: TGTGCCAGCAGCCCGACTCTGGGGGTGGAGGGCATAACTGAAGCTTTCTTT.

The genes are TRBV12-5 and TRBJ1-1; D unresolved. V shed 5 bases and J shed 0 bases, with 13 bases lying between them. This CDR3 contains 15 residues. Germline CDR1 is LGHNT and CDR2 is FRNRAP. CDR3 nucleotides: TGTGCTAGTGGTCCCCCTCGGCGCATGAACACTGAAGCTTTCTTT. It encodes CASGPPRRMNTEAFF. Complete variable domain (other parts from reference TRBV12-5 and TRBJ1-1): DARVTQTPRHKVTEMGQEVTMRCQPILGHNTVFWYRQTMMQGLELLAYFRNRAPLDDSGMPKDRFSAEMPDATLATLKIQPSEPRDSAVYFCASGPPRRMNTEAFFGQGTRLTVV.

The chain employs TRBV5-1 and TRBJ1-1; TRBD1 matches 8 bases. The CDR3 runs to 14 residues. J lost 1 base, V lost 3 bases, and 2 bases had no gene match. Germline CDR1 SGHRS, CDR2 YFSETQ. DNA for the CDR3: TGCGCCAGCAGCTCGGGGACAGGGAACACTGAAGCTTTCTTT. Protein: CASSSGTGNTEAFF.

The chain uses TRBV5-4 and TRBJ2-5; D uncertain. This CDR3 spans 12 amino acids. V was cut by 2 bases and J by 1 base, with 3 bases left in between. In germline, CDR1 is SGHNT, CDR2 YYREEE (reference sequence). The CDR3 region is CASSFPQETQYF. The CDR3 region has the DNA TGTGCCAGCAGCTTCCCCCAAGAGACCCAGTACTTC.

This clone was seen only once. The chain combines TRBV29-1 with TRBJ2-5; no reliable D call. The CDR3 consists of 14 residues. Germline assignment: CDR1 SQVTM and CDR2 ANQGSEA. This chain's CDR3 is CSARKGYLKETQYF. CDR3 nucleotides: TGCAGTGCAAGGAAGGGATATCTTAAAGAGACCCAGTACTTC.

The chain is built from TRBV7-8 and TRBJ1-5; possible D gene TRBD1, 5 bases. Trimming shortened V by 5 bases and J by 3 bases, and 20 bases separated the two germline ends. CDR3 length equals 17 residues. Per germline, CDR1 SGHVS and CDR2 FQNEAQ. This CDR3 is CASSVKRGEQVNQPQHF. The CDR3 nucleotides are TGTGCCAGCAGCGTAAAGCGTGGGGAACAGGTCAATCAGCCCCAGCATTTT.

CDR3 residues: CASSDTGFSYGYTF. CDR3 in DNA: TGTGCCAGCAGCGACACAGGGTTTTCCTATGGCTACACCTTC. The V and J genes are TRBV7-9 and TRBJ1-2, with D possibly TRBD1 on 6 matching bases. V lost 5 bases and J 4 bases, leaving 14 bases between the germline ends. Per germline, CDR1 SEHNR and CDR2 FQNEAQ (reference sequence). The CDR3 is 14 residues long.

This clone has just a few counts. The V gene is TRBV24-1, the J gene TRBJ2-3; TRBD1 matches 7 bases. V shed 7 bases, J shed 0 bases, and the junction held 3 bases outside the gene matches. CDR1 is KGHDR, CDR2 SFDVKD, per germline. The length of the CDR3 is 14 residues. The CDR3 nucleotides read TGTGCCACCAGCCTGACAGGGAGCACAGATACGCAGTATTTT. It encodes CATSLTGSTDTQYF.

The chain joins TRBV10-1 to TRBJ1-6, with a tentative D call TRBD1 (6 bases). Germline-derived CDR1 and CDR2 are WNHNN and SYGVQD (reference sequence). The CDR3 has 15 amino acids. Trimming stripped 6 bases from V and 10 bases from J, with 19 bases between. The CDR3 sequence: CASSILPRGESPLHF. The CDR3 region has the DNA TGCGCCAGCAGCATACTGCCCAGGGGCGAATCACCCCTCCACTTT.

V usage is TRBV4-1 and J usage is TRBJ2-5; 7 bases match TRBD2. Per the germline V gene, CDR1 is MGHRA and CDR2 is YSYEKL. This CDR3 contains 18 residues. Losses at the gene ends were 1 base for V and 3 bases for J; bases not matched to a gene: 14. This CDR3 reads CASSQGAAGVYMKETQYF. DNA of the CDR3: TGCGCCAGCAGCCAAGGTGCGGCGGGAGTCTATATGAAAGAGACCCAGTACTTC.

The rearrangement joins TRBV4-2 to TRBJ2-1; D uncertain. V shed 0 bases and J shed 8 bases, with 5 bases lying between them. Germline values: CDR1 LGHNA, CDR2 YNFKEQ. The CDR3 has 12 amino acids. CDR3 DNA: TGTGCCAGCAGCCAAGACATATATGAGCAGTTCTTC. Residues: CASSQDIYEQFF.

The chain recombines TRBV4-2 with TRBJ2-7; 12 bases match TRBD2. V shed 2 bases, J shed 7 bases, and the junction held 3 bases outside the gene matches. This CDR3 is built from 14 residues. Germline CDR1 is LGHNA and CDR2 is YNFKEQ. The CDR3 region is CASSQTSGRYEQYF. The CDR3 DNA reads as TGTGCCAGCAGCCAAACTAGCGGGAGGTATGAGCAGTACTTC.

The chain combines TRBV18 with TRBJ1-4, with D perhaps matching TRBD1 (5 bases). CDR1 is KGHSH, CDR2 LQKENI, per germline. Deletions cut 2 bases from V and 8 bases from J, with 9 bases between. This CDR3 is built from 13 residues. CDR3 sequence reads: CASSPNTGEKLFF. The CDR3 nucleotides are TGTGCCAGCTCACCAAACACAGGAGAAAAACTGTTTTTT. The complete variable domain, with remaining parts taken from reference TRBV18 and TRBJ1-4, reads NAGVMQNPRHLVRRRGQEARLRCSPMKGHSHVYWYRQLPEEGLKFMVYLQKENIIDESGMPKERFSAEFPKEGPSILRIQQVVRGDSAAYFCASSPNTGEKLFFGSGTQLSVL.

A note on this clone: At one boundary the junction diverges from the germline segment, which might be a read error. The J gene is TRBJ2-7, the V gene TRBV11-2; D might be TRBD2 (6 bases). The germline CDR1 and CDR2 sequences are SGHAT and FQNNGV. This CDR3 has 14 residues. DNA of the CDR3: TGTGCCAGCAGCTTAGATCTGACTAGTTGGGCGAAACACTTC. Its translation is CASSLDLTSWAKHF.

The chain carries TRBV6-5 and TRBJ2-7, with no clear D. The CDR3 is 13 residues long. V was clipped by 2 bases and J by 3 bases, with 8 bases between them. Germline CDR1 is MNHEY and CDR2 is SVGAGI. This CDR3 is CASSYGTDYEQYF. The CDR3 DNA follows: TGTGCCAGCAGTTACGGCACCGACTACGAGCAGTACTTC.

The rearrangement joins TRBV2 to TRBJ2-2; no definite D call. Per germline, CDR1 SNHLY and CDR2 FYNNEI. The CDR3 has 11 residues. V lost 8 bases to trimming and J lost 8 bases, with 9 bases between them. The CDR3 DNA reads TGTGCCAGCTCGACGGCGGGGGAGCTGTTTTTT. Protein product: CASSTAGELFF.

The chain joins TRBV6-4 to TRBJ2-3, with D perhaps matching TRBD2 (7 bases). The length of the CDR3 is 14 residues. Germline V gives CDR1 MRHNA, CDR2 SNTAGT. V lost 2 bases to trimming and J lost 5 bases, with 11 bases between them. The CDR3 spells CASSDKRGGDTQYF. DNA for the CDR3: TGTGCCAGCAGTGACAAAAGGGGGGGAGATACGCAGTATTTT.

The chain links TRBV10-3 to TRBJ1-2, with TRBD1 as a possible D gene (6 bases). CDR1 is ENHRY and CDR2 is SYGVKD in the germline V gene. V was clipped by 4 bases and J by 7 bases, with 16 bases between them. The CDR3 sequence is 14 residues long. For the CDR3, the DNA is TGTGCCATCAGTGTCTCTAGGGCAGGGGTTGGCTACACCTTC. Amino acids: CAISVSRAGVGYTF.

The CDR3 bases are TGTGCCAGCTCACCATGGGCGGTTCAAGATACGCAGTATTTT. Translated: CASSPWAVQDTQYF. The J gene is TRBJ2-3, the V gene TRBV18; D gene unclear. CDR3 length: 14 amino acids. V was shortened by 2 bases and J by 5 bases, with 11 bases between the two germline ends. The germline V gene has CDR1 KGHSH and CDR2 LQKENI.